These 23 T cell receptor beta chains were all obtained from the same sample, sequenced in a study of blood T cell repertoires in COVID-19. The data were produced by immunoSEQ multiplex PCR, yet TCRdb's version contains in-frame clones alone and is incomplete. The table has 250,000 to 350,000 clones, roughly 90% seen once. What was sequenced was PBMCs or T cells enriched from blood (not recorded which). The receptors originated from a woman aged 25 to 39 who had recovered from COVID-19.

The gene calls are TRBV6-5 and TRBJ1-5; the D is unclear. The germline V gene has CDR1 MNHEY and CDR2 SVGAGI. The CDR3 spans 15 residues. The V end lost 7 bases, the J end lost 2 bases, and 15 bases lay between the germline ends. The CDR3 spells CASKIGVRGNQPQHF. The CDR3 coding sequence is TGTGCCAGCAAAATCGGGGTCCGGGGCAATCAGCCCCAGCATTTT.

The genes are TRBV3-1 (or the pseudogene TRBV3-2) and TRBJ1-2; no clear D. The germline V gene has CDR1 LGHDT and CDR2 YNNKEL (reference sequence). The V end lost 0 bases, the J end lost 0 bases, and 11 bases lay between the germline ends. CDR3 length: 16 amino acids. CDR3 in amino acids: CASSQDSGGANYGYTF. In nucleotides, the CDR3 is TGTGCCAGCAGCCAAGATAGCGGAGGAGCTAACTATGGCTACACCTTC.

This clone was counted a single time. The chain uses TRBV5-1 and TRBJ1-5, with TRBD1 identical over 10 bases. Per the germline V gene, CDR1 is SGHRS and CDR2 is YFSETQ. The CDR3 is 15 amino acids. V trimming: 4 bases; J trimming: 4 bases; junction bases outside the gene matches: 5. The CDR3 spells CASSTTGGWNQPQHF. As DNA, the CDR3 is TGCGCCAGCAGCACGACAGGGGGCTGGAATCAGCCCCAGCATTTT.

The J gene is TRBJ1-4, the V gene TRBV4-2, with D hard to call. CDR3 length equals 17 residues. Trimming pared 0 bases from V and 0 bases from J, leaving 11 bases between. CDR1 is LGHNA and CDR2 is YNFKEQ in the germline V gene. The CDR3 loop is CASSQESITATNEKLFF. The CDR3 DNA reads TGTGCCAGCAGCCAAGAGTCTATAACAGCAACTAATGAAAAACTGTTTTTT.

The rearrangement links TRBV2 to TRBJ2-1; TRBD2 aligns across 12 bases. This CDR3 is built from 15 residues. The junction had 2 bases not matched to a gene; V was cut back by 6 bases and J by 2 bases. CDR1 SNHLY and CDR2 FYNNEI come from the germline V gene. The CDR3 spells CASSRTSGTYNEQFF. For the CDR3, the DNA is TGTGCCAGCAGCAGGACTAGCGGGACCTACAATGAGCAGTTCTTC.

The rearrangement joins TRBV19 to TRBJ1-2; 7 nucleotides align to TRBD1. The germline gives CDR1 LNHDA, CDR2 SQIVND (reference sequence). V shed 3 bases and J 0 bases; nucleotides not matched to a gene: 4. The CDR3 is 15 amino acids. The chain's CDR3 is CASSISRGSNYGYTF. Written as DNA, the CDR3 is TGTGCCAGTAGTATCTCCAGGGGGTCTAACTATGGCTACACCTTC.

This clone has ten or more counts. The V gene is TRBV15, the J gene TRBJ2-3, with D perhaps matching TRBD2 (6 bases). The CDR3 loop spans 14 amino acids. V lost 0 bases to trimming and J lost 7 bases, with 11 bases between them. The germline V gene encodes CDR1 LNHNV and CDR2 YYDKDF (reference sequence). CDR3: CATSRDRLAHTQYF. CDR3 nucleotides: TGTGCCACCAGCAGAGATAGGCTAGCGCATACGCAGTATTTT.

The chain links TRBV28 to TRBJ1-4; D unclear. This CDR3 is 15 amino acids long. Germline V lookup: CDR1 MDHEN, CDR2 SYDVKM. The ends were cut back, 5 bases at V and 5 bases at J, with 15 bases in the middle. The CDR3 sequence is CASSDNRTPNEKLFF. CDR3 coding DNA: TGTGCCAGCAGTGATAACAGAACCCCAAATGAAAAACTGTTTTTT.

The V call is TRBV28, the J call TRBJ1-5; D possibly corresponds to TRBD1 (6 bases). The length of the CDR3 is 14 residues. V dropped 7 bases and J dropped 0 bases, with 10 bases sitting between them. CDR1 is MDHEN and CDR2 is SYDVKM in the germline V gene. The CDR3 reads CASTEGDSNQPQHF. CDR3 DNA: TGTGCCAGCACCGAGGGGGATAGCAATCAGCCCCAGCATTTT.

This chain connects TRBV6-4 to TRBJ2-2; 10 bases are shared with TRBD2. Per germline, CDR1 MRHNA and CDR2 SNTAGT. The CDR3 has 17 residues. J lost 0 bases, V lost 0 bases, and 1 base had no gene match. The CDR3 sequence: CASSDSTSGTNTGELFF. In DNA, the CDR3 is TGTGCCAGCAGTGACTCCACTAGCGGGACGAACACCGGGGAGCTGTTTTTT.

J is TRBJ1-1 and V is TRBV3-1 (or the pseudogene TRBV3-2); possibly TRBD1 for D (5 bases). The V end was cut by 4 bases, the J end by 4 bases, with 13 bases between. CDR1 is LGHDT, CDR2 YNNKEL, per germline (reference sequence). The CDR3 totals 14 residues. The CDR3 nucleotides are TGTGCCAGCAGCCCCCGCCGGGGGAGCACTGAAGCTTTCTTT. Translated: CASSPRRGSTEAFF.

The rearrangement uses TRBV18 and TRBJ2-1; 11 bases line up with TRBD2. Trimming removed 3 bases from V and 10 bases from J; junction bases left unmatched: 5. The CDR3 runs 14 residues. Germline CDR1 is KGHSH and CDR2 is LQKENI. DNA of the CDR3: TGTGCCAGCTCACCTACTAGCGGGAGTGAAGAGCAGTTCTTC. Its translation is CASSPTSGSEEQFF.

The chain combines TRBV28 with TRBJ1-6, with 8 bases lining up with TRBD1. CDR1 and CDR2 (germline): MDHEN, SYDVKM. This CDR3 is 15 amino acids long. V lost 1 base and J lost 6; bases outside the gene matches: 2. DNA for the CDR3: TGTGCCAGCAGTTTATCGGACAGGGCTAATTCACCCCTCCACTTT. This encodes CASSLSDRANSPLHF.

The chain uses TRBV14 and TRBJ1-5; TRBD1 is a possible D gene (5 bases). V was trimmed by 1 base and J by 5 bases, leaving 6 bases between them. The CDR3 length is 13 residues. The germline CDR1 and CDR2 sequences are SGHDN and FVKESK. CDR3 protein: CASSQGGDQPQHF. As DNA, the CDR3 is TGTGCCAGCAGCCAAGGGGGCGATCAGCCCCAGCATTTT. Full variable domain (remainder filled in from reference TRBV14 and TRBJ1-5): EAGVTQFPSHSVIEKGQTVTLRCDPISGHDNLYWYRRVMGKEIKFLLHFVKESKQDESGMPNNRFLAERTGGTYSTLKVQPAELEDSGVYFCASSQGGDQPQHFGDGTRLSIL.

This chain uses TRBV28 with TRBJ1-5; no clear D gene. Trimming shortened V by 2 bases and J by 0 bases, and 11 bases separated the two germline ends. There are 16 residues in the CDR3. Germline V gives CDR1 MDHEN, CDR2 SYDVKM. The CDR3 nucleotides read TGTGCCAGCAGTTTAGGAGGGCAGTATAGCAATCAGCCCCAGCATTTT. It yields the protein CASSLGGQYSNQPQHF.

The genes are TRBV4-2 and TRBJ1-6; D perhaps matches TRBD1 (6 bases). This CDR3 contains 16 residues. Germline V gives CDR1 LGHNA, CDR2 YNFKEQ. V was shortened by 0 bases and J by 7 bases, with 13 bases between the two germline ends. Here the CDR3 reads CASSQDQGMGNSPLHF. CDR3 DNA sequence: TGTGCCAGCAGCCAAGATCAGGGGATGGGGAATTCACCCCTCCACTTT.

The sample holds one count of this clone. At one end, the junction sequence differs from germline, possibly due to a read error. The genes are TRBV28 and TRBJ2-1; 11 bases align to TRBD2. CDR1 MDHEN and CDR2 SYDVKM come from the germline V gene. The CDR3 consists of 14 residues. The CDR3, as DNA: TGTGCCAGCAGTCCCCCCGGACTAGCGGGTATTGTCGTCTTC. Translating it yields CASSPPGLAGIVVF.

DNA of the CDR3: TGTGCCATCAGTGAGTCGCCCGCAGGGGAAGGCAATCAGCCCCAGCATTTT. Its translation: CAISESPAGEGNQPQHF. The chain couples TRBV10-3 to TRBJ1-5; the D gene is possibly TRBD1 (6 bases). Germline values: CDR1 ENHRY, CDR2 SYGVKD. This CDR3 region has 17 residues. V lost 0 bases, J lost 2 bases, and 14 bases lay in between.

The CDR3 coding sequence is TGTGCCACCAGCAGGGGTCCAGGGGGCTCTGGAAACACCATATATTTT. It yields the protein CATSRGPGGSGNTIYF. This chain connects TRBV15 to TRBJ1-3, with 7 bases lining up with TRBD1. Germline V gives CDR1 LNHNV, CDR2 YYDKDF (reference sequence). The CDR3 covers 16 residues. The V gene end was trimmed by 3 bases and the J gene end by 0 bases; junction bases not matched to a gene: 5.

The chain is built from TRBV2 and TRBJ2-1; 11 nucleotides line up with TRBD2. With 2 bases clipped from V and 0 bases from J, the junction kept 15 bases outside the gene matches. Germline CDR1 SNHLY, CDR2 FYNNEI. The CDR3 loop spans 21 amino acids. CDR3 protein: CASSERGVGTSGFSSYNEQFF. CDR3 nucleotide sequence: TGTGCCAGCAGTGAACGTGGAGTCGGGACTAGCGGATTTAGCTCCTACAATGAGCAGTTCTTC.

This rearrangement joins TRBV5-8 to TRBJ1-2; D is unclear. The ends were cut back, 2 bases at V and 3 bases at J, with 14 bases in the middle. The CDR3 has 15 amino acids. CDR1 is SGHTS and CDR2 is YDEGEE in the germline V gene. The CDR3 sequence: CASSFSGMKYYGYTF. CDR3 sequence (DNA): TGTGCCAGCAGCTTTTCGGGAATGAAGTACTATGGCTACACCTTC.

The rearrangement uses TRBV5-8 and TRBJ2-3, with TRBD1 matching over 9 bases. J was trimmed by 1 base and V by 9 bases; bases with no gene match: 6. Germline V lookup: CDR1 SGHTS, CDR2 YDEGEE. The CDR3 is 14 amino acids. The CDR3 here is CANAGQGGTDTQYF. The DNA of the CDR3 is TGTGCCAACGCGGGACAGGGAGGCACAGATACGCAGTATTTT.

The chain couples TRBV4-2 to TRBJ1-4; D gene uncertain. Germline assignment: CDR1 LGHNA and CDR2 YNFKEQ. This CDR3 contains 15 residues. V was clipped by 2 bases and J by 6 bases, with 13 bases between them. For the CDR3, the DNA is TGTGCCAGCAGCCAATTAGGAGGTGGGGATGAAAAACTGTTTTTT. Its translation: CASSQLGGGDEKLFF.